Listed here are 16 T cell receptor beta chains from one sample, sequenced in a study of blood T cell repertoires in COVID-19. Sequenced by immunoSEQ multiplex PCR; TCRdb stores in-frame clones only, minus some. The repertoire holds around 250,000 clones, with over 80% as singletons. Sequencing was performed on PBMCs or T cells enriched from blood (not recorded which). Receptor source: a man between 45 and 60 years old who had been exposed to COVID-19.

V is TRBV7-4 and J is TRBJ2-7, with D possibly being TRBD1 (6 bases). Between the trimmed V and J ends, which lost 4 bases and 1 base, there was a span of 14 bases. CDR3 length: 15 amino acids. Looked up from germline, CDR1 is SGHVT and CDR2 is SQSDAQ. The CDR3 loop is CASSSTGEPSYEQYV. DNA of the CDR3: TGTGCCAGCAGCTCGACAGGCGAACCTTCCTACGAGCAGTACGTC.

This chain joins TRBV5-6 and TRBJ2-3; perhaps TRBD2 as D (6 bases). The CDR3 runs to 15 residues. Germline V gene data show CDR1 as SGHDT and CDR2 as YYEEEE. V was cut by 5 bases and J by 2 bases, with 15 bases left in between. The CDR3 nucleotides are TGTGCCAGCAGTTCCGCCTCGGGAGCCACAGATACGCAGTATTTT. Amino acids: CASSSASGATDTQYF.

The chain joins TRBV20-1 to TRBJ2-4, with D possibly being TRBD2 (6 bases). Germline V gene data show CDR1 as DFQATT and CDR2 as SNEGSKA (reference sequence). This CDR3 is built from 15 residues. The V end lost 3 bases, the J end lost 4 bases, and 16 bases lay between the germline ends. The CDR3 is CSASYGSRFKNIQYF. The CDR3 DNA follows: TGCAGTGCTAGTTACGGGAGCCGATTTAAAAACATTCAGTACTTC.

CDR3 amino acids: CASRMWRADVNEQFF. CDR3 DNA: TGTGCCAGTAGAATGTGGCGGGCAGACGTCAATGAGCAGTTCTTC. The V call is TRBV19, the J call TRBJ2-1, with D possibly being TRBD2 (5 bases). The germline V and J ends were trimmed by 6 bases and 6 bases, with 18 bases remaining between them. Germline V lookup: CDR1 LNHDA, CDR2 SQIVND (reference sequence). CDR3 size: 15 residues.

J is TRBJ1-1 and V is TRBV27, with a tentative D call TRBD1 (6 bases). V was cut by 2 bases and J by 5 bases, with 9 bases left in between. The germline CDR1 and CDR2 sequences are MNHEY and SMNVEV (reference sequence). The CDR3 totals 13 residues. CDR3 residues: CASSLNRDTEAFF. The CDR3 nucleotides are TGTGCCAGCAGTTTAAACAGGGATACTGAAGCTTTCTTT.

The chain carries TRBV20-1 and TRBJ1-1; D is unresolved. Looked up from germline, CDR1 is DFQATT and CDR2 is SNEGSKA (reference sequence). The CDR3 has 11 amino acids. V gave up 3 bases and J gave up 7 bases, with 9 bases separating them. CDR3 in amino acids: CSASTPGEAFF. The CDR3 DNA reads as TGCAGTGCTAGTACGCCCGGTGAAGCTTTCTTT.

CDR3 sequence: CASSLQQGVRFTEAFF. DNA for the CDR3: TGTGCCAGCAGTTTACAACAGGGGGTAAGGTTCACTGAAGCTTTCTTT. The chain is built from TRBV28 and TRBJ1-1; 8 bases match TRBD1. This CDR3 is built from 16 residues. CDR1 and CDR2 (germline): MDHEN, SYDVKM. Unmatched junction bases numbered 9, after V lost 2 bases and J lost 4 bases.

This rearrangement joins TRBV7-9 to TRBJ2-3, with D possibly being TRBD2 (6 bases). The CDR3 length is 16 residues. V lost 2 bases, J lost 3 bases, and 15 bases lay in between. Germline V gives CDR1 SEHNR, CDR2 FQNEAQ (reference sequence). The CDR3 loop reads CASSLISRDWTDTQYF. The CDR3 DNA reads as TGTGCCAGCAGCTTAATCAGCAGGGACTGGACAGATACGCAGTATTTT.

This clone was seen only a few times. The V and J genes are TRBV6-5 and TRBJ1-4; TRBD1 agrees at 7 bases. The CDR3 is 15 residues long. The V gene end was trimmed by 4 bases and the J gene end by 4 bases; junction bases not matched to a gene: 6. Germline CDR1 and CDR2: MNHEY and SVGAGI. DNA for the CDR3: TGTGCCAGCAGTTTAGGGGGCTGGGGTAATGAAAAACTGTTTTTT. Protein sequence: CASSLGGWGNEKLFF.

This rearrangement joins TRBV5-5 to TRBJ1-3; D perhaps matches TRBD1 (5 bases). CDR1 is SGHKS, CDR2 YYEKEE, per germline (reference sequence). This CDR3 is built from 15 residues. Deletions cut 4 bases from V and 4 bases from J, with 15 bases between. The CDR3 DNA sequence: TGTGCCAGCAGCCCCTTGGCCAGGGTGGGAAACACCATATATTTT. This translates into CASSPLARVGNTIYF. The full variable domain, with the rest looked up from reference TRBV5-5 and TRBJ1-3, is DAGVTQSPTHLIKTRGQQVTLRCSPISGHKSVSWYQQVLGQGPQFIFQYYEKEERGRGNFPDRFSARQFPNYSSELNVNALLLGDSALYLCASSPLARVGNTIYFGEGSWLTVV.

The chain is built from TRBV4-1 and TRBJ1-6; 11 bases agree with TRBD1. Germline values: CDR1 MGHRA, CDR2 YSYEKL. V trimming: 0 bases; J trimming: 9 bases; junction bases outside the gene matches: 4. The CDR3 spans 16 residues. CDR3 protein: CASSQDGGTGGSPLHF. CDR3 coding DNA: TGCGCCAGCAGCCAAGATGGAGGGACAGGGGGTTCACCCCTCCACTTT.

This clone was picked up one time. The J gene is TRBJ2-1, the V gene TRBV11-3; 10 bases line up with TRBD1. Germline CDR1 reads SGHNT; CDR2 reads YENEEA. This CDR3 has 15 residues. The V segment lost 1 base and the J segment 9 bases; nucleotides outside the gene matches: 6. CDR3 residues: CASSLAWRTGGEQFF. Here the CDR3 DNA reads TGTGCCAGCAGCTTAGCTTGGCGGACAGGGGGTGAGCAGTTCTTC.

This CDR3 is CASSTGYGYTF. The CDR3 coding sequence is TGTGCCAGCAGTACGGGCTATGGCTACACCTTC. The chain is built from TRBV6-5 and TRBJ1-2; no clear D. Germline CDR1 reads MNHEY; CDR2 reads SVGAGI. The CDR3 contains 11 residues. The V gene lost 5 bases and the J gene lost 4 bases, with 5 bases spanning the gap.

Here the CDR3 reads CASSRGRWTGQGLGYGYTF. In DNA form, the CDR3 reads TGCGCCAGCAGCAGGGGGAGATGGACAGGACAGGGTTTGGGCTATGGCTACACCTTC. The rearrangement links TRBV5-1 to TRBJ1-2; TRBD1 aligns across 8 bases. V lost 4 bases, J lost 4 bases, and 21 bases stayed unmatched. This CDR3 region has 19 residues. The germline gives CDR1 SGHRS, CDR2 YFSETQ. Full variable domain (missing parts from reference TRBV5-1 and TRBJ1-2): KAGVTQTPRYLIKTRGQQVTLSCSPISGHRSVSWYQQTPGQGLQFLFEYFSETQRNKGNFPGRFSGRQFSNSRSEMNVSTLELGDSALYLCASSRGRWTGQGLGYGYTFGSGTRLTVV.

This clone was seen a handful of times. V and J are TRBV4-2 and TRBJ2-3; D unclear. The germline CDR1 and CDR2 sequences are LGHNA and YNFKEQ. The CDR3 runs 13 residues. V dropped 2 bases and J dropped 4 bases, with 7 bases sitting between them. CDR3 sequence reads: CASSQMTSDTQYF. CDR3 sequence (DNA): TGTGCCAGCAGCCAAATGACATCAGATACGCAGTATTTT.

The CDR3 coding sequence is TGTGCCAGTAGTATAGATGGACAGGGGGAGGGTAATGAGCAGTTCTTC. Its protein is CASSIDGQGEGNEQFF. The V call is TRBV19, the J call TRBJ2-1; 10 bases align to TRBD1. The J segment lost 7 bases and the V segment lost 0 bases, leaving 6 bases of the junction unmatched. CDR1 is LNHDA and CDR2 is SQIVND in the germline V gene (reference sequence). CDR3 length: 16 residues.